This is a list of T cell receptor beta chains from one sample in a study of human T cells and chemical hapten exposure. From the RACE reads, TCRdb called clonotypes with MiXCR, one entry per CDR3 protein. The table has fewer than 100,000 distinct CDR3 sequences, 9.5% to 15% seen once; the top ten hold roughly 2.1%. The material sequenced was whole blood, taken in connection with sensitization to the hapten diphenylcyclopropenone (DPC). Receptor source: a woman in her forties with alopecia areata. Some clones in this sample may be carry-over from other donors' samples. CDR3s include the opening cysteine and the closing phenylalanine or tryptophan. D genes are given only for firm matches. Clone size, where shown, is once, few, many, or a class for clones that have expanded.

DNA: TGCGCCAGCAGCCGGAGCGGGAGCTCCTACAATGAGCAGTTCTTC; CDR3: CASSRSGSSYNEQFF; J: TRBJ2-1; size: -; V: TRBV4-3; D: TRBD2
DNA: TGCGCCAGCAGCCAAAGGGACACCATTCGCAATGAAAAACTGTTTTTT; CDR3: CASSQRDTIRNEKLFF; J: TRBJ1-4; size: -; V: TRBV4-1; D: -
DNA: TGTGCCAGCAGTTTACCTGGGACCTACGAGCAGTACTTC; CDR3: CASSLPGTYEQYF; J: TRBJ2-7; size: -; V: TRBV28; D: -
DNA: TGTGCCAGCAGTTTAGTAATGTCGGACAGCACATTGAATGAGCAGTTCTTC; CDR3: CASSLVMSDSTLNEQFF; J: TRBJ2-1; size: -; V: TRBV28; D: -
DNA: TGTGCCAGCAGCCAGGACCGGCGGAGGTCGGAACTGTTTTTT; CDR3: CASSQDRRRSELFF; J: TRBJ1-4; size: many; V: TRBV7-8; D: -
DNA: TGTGCCAGCAGCCCAGTCATGAGGGAGCTGTTTTTT; CDR3: CASSPVMRELFF; J: TRBJ2-2; size: -; V: TRBV13; D: -
DNA: TGTGCCAGCAGCCGGGGACTAGCGGGACGGACCGGGGAGCTGTTTTTT; CDR3: CASSRGLAGRTGELFF; J: TRBJ2-2; size: few; V: TRBV7-2; D: TRBD2
DNA: TGTGCCTGGACCCTCCAGGGTTGGACTGAAGCTTTCTTT; CDR3: CAWTLQGWTEAFF; J: TRBJ1-1; size: -; V: TRBV30; D: -
DNA: TGTGCCAGCAGTTACGCAGGGACCCGTCAATTGCAGTACTTC; CDR3: CASSYAGTRQLQYF; J: TRBJ2-7; size: few; V: TRBV6-5; D: -
DNA: TGTGCCAGCAGCGCGGTGGACGGGGGCGATGAGCAGTTCTTC; CDR3: CASSAVDGGDEQFF; J: TRBJ2-1; size: -; V: TRBV5-6; D: -
DNA: TGTGCCAGCAGTTACCTCCCGACAGAAGACTATGGCTACACCTTC; CDR3: CASSYLPTEDYGYTF; J: TRBJ1-2; size: many; V: TRBV6-2/TRBV6-3; D: -
DNA: TGTGCCAGCAGCTTAGACGACAGGGACACTGAAGCTTTCTTT; CDR3: CASSLDDRDTEAFF; J: TRBJ1-1; size: many; V: TRBV7-9; D: TRBD1
DNA: TGTGCCACCGACATGGGACAGGGGGCCGGCTACACCTTC; CDR3: CATDMGQGAGYTF; J: TRBJ1-2; size: -; V: TRBV28; D: TRBD1
DNA: TGTGCCAGCAGCTTAGCTTCGGACAGGGGTAATGAAAAACTGTTTTTT; CDR3: CASSLASDRGNEKLFF; J: TRBJ1-4; size: few; V: TRBV7-2; D: TRBD1
DNA: TGTGCCAGCAGTTTCAAGCCAGGCTACACTGAAGCTTTCTTT; CDR3: CASSFKPGYTEAFF; J: TRBJ1-1; size: many; V: TRBV28; D: -
DNA: TGCGCCAGCAGCAGGGGACAGGGGAACACTGAAGCTTTCTTT; CDR3: CASSRGQGNTEAFF; J: TRBJ1-1; size: many; V: TRBV5-1; D: TRBD1
DNA: TGTGCCAGCTCGGGGGCATGGGGCCCCTACGAGCAGTACTTC; CDR3: CASSGAWGPYEQYF; J: TRBJ2-7; size: few; V: TRBV18; D: -
DNA: TGCGCCAGCGGAACAGGGTCCGCCTACGAGCAGTACTTC; CDR3: CASGTGSAYEQYF; J: TRBJ2-7; size: -; V: TRBV5-1; D: -
DNA: TGCAGTGCTAGATCTGGACTAGCGGGAGGGTACGAGCAGTACTTC; CDR3: CSARSGLAGGYEQYF; J: TRBJ2-7; size: -; V: TRBV20-1; D: TRBD2
DNA: TGTGCCAGCGCCCGTGGGGGTCAGGAAGAGACCCAGTACTTC; CDR3: CASARGGQEETQYF; J: TRBJ2-5; size: -; V: TRBV9; D: -
DNA: TGCGCCAGCAGTCCAGCGGGACAGTCCTCCTACGAGCAGTACTTC; CDR3: CASSPAGQSSYEQYF; J: TRBJ2-7; size: few; V: TRBV5-1; D: -
DNA: TGTGCCAGCAGTTTCTCCCCAGGGGCGGGGTACGAGCAGTACTTC; CDR3: CASSFSPGAGYEQYF; J: TRBJ2-7; size: few; V: TRBV28; D: -
DNA: TGTGCCAGTAGTTCGCATGCGGGACTAGCCAAAAACATTCAGTACTTC; CDR3: CASSSHAGLAKNIQYF; J: TRBJ2-4; size: many; V: TRBV19; D: -
DNA: TGTGCCAGCAGTTCTTTGGACAGGGGGTTCACAGATACGCAGTATTTT; CDR3: CASSSLDRGFTDTQYF; J: TRBJ2-3; size: few; V: TRBV27; D: TRBD1
DNA: TGTGCCTGGAGAAGGAATGAGCAGTTCTTC; CDR3: CAWRRNEQFF; J: TRBJ2-1; size: few; V: TRBV30; D: -
DNA: TGCGCCAGCAGCCAAGATGGGGGAGGGCTGGAGACCCAGTACTTC; CDR3: CASSQDGGGLETQYF; J: TRBJ2-5; size: -; V: TRBV4-3; D: TRBD2
DNA: TGCGCCAGCAGCCAAGAGGGGACAGGGGGCAGGCAGCCCCAGCATTTT; CDR3: CASSQEGTGGRQPQHF; J: TRBJ1-5; size: -; V: TRBV4-1; D: TRBD1
DNA: TGTGCCTGGAGTCTCGGGGGCGTGAGCTACGAGCAGTACTTC; CDR3: CAWSLGGVSYEQYF; J: TRBJ2-7; size: many; V: TRBV30; D: -
DNA: TGTGCCAGCAGCTTAAGTGGAACCTCTGGAAACACCATATATTTT; CDR3: CASSLSGTSGNTIYF; J: TRBJ1-3; size: -; V: TRBV5-4; D: -
DNA: TGCAGCGTTGAAACCGCCTTGTTAGGAACTGAAGCTTTCTTT; CDR3: CSVETALLGTEAFF; J: TRBJ1-1; size: -; V: TRBV29-1; D: -
DNA: TGTGCCAGCGATGGGGCGGAACAGTCCTCCTACGAGCAGTACTTC; CDR3: CASDGAEQSSYEQYF; J: TRBJ2-7; size: -; V: TRBV2; D: -
DNA: TGTGCCAGCAGCCAAGCTACTACTAATTCACCCCTCCACTTT; CDR3: CASSQATTNSPLHF; J: TRBJ1-6; size: many; V: TRBV3-1; D: -
DNA: TGTGCCAGCAGCCCTGGACAGGGGGCGGATAGCAATCAGCCCCAGCATTTT; CDR3: CASSPGQGADSNQPQHF; J: TRBJ1-5; size: many; V: TRBV5-6; D: TRBD1
DNA: TGCAGCGTTGAAGGGGGGGCAGGAGAGACCCAGTACTTC; CDR3: CSVEGGAGETQYF; J: TRBJ2-5; size: -; V: TRBV29-1; D: -
DNA: TGTGCCAGCGGGACAGGGAGTGAAAAACTGTTTTTT; CDR3: CASGTGSEKLFF; J: TRBJ1-4; size: few; V: TRBV28; D: TRBD1
DNA: TGTGCCAGCTCACCGTACGGGGCCAGCACAGATACGCAGTATTTT; CDR3: CASSPYGASTDTQYF; J: TRBJ2-3; size: few; V: TRBV18; D: -
DNA: TGTGCCAGCAGCCAAGATTACGCGTCTAGCGAGTACCAAGAGACCCAGTACTTC; CDR3: CASSQDYASSEYQETQYF; J: TRBJ2-5; size: -; V: TRBV3-1; D: -
DNA: TGTGCCAGCAGTTGGCCCGGTGGGCGGGAGGTCCAAGAGACCCAGTACTTC; CDR3: CASSWPGGREVQETQYF; J: TRBJ2-5; size: -; V: TRBV28; D: TRBD2
DNA: TGTGCCAGCAGTTTCTACGGGCAAGGAGGGGATACGCAGTATTTT; CDR3: CASSFYGQGGDTQYF; J: TRBJ2-3; size: few; V: TRBV27; D: -
DNA: TGTGCCAGCAGCTCCGGGACAGGGTTTTATGGCTACACCTTC; CDR3: CASSSGTGFYGYTF; J: TRBJ1-2; size: few; V: TRBV5-6; D: TRBD1
DNA: TGTGCCAGCAGTTCAGATCCGAAATCACCCCTCCACTTT; CDR3: CASSSDPKSPLHF; J: TRBJ1-6; size: few; V: TRBV27; D: -
DNA: TGTGCCACCAGGAGGGGTCAGGCGGGAGGAGAGGATACGCAGTATTTT; CDR3: CATRRGQAGGEDTQYF; J: TRBJ2-3; size: few; V: TRBV24-1; D: TRBD2
DNA: TGCGCCAGCAGCTTGTTTCTGGGGGAGGGAGTCTCCTACAATGAGCAGTTCTTC; CDR3: CASSLFLGEGVSYNEQFF; J: TRBJ2-1; size: -; V: TRBV5-1; D: TRBD2
DNA: TGTGCCAGCAGCCCTTTCGGACTAGCGGGAGGCCCGGAGACCCAGTACTTC; CDR3: CASSPFGLAGGPETQYF; J: TRBJ2-5; size: few; V: TRBV7-6; D: TRBD2
DNA: TGTGCCAGCAGCTTGTCGTCTGGTTCCTCCTACGAGCAGTACTTC; CDR3: CASSLSSGSSYEQYF; J: TRBJ2-7; size: -; V: TRBV5-4; D: -
DNA: TGTGCCAGCAGCTTAGGGGACGCGGGCCCCTACGAGCAGTACTTC; CDR3: CASSLGDAGPYEQYF; J: TRBJ2-7; size: few; V: TRBV7-8; D: -